This TCR beta chain was recovered during a study of identical twins. TCRdb reprocessed the 5' RACE reads with MiXCR, giving one entry per CDR3 protein. Of roughly 230,000 distinct CDR3 sequences in the sample, around 8.8% were seen once. The CDR3 length is 15 residues. Trimming took off 3 bases at V and 7 bases at J, with 18 bases between the two ends. Remarks on this clonotype: The antigen remains unidentified.

Study-level findings and limits: In zero-insertion analyses, partial confounding could arise from invariant MAIT and iNKT cells. Out-of-frame alpha sequences shared by twins were enriched for low generation probability.

The sample also formed part of further work on yellow fever vaccine responses in identical twins.

The chain uses TRBV12-3 or TRBV12-4 and TRBJ1-2, with D possibly being TRBD1 (6 bases). The specimen was CD8+ T cells sorted from blood. The source of this sequence is a woman between 18 and 30 years old in good health. The chain's CDR3 is CASSFLTGLPTGYTF. DNA of the CDR3: TGTGCCAGCAGTTTCCTTACAGGGCTTCCTACTGGCTACACCTTC.